The 30 T cell receptor beta chains presented below share a single source sample, sequenced in a study of siplizumab effects on memory and regulatory T cells. The assay was immunoSEQ multiplex PCR, and TCRdb's table has in-frame clones only and misses some. The sample shows around 77,000 clones, 75% to 95% of them seen only once. Material for sequencing was CD8+ T cells sorted from blood. These receptors were collected from a human donor in good health.

The rearrangement joins TRBV7-7 to TRBJ2-5; the D is unclear. The germline gives CDR1 SSHAT, CDR2 FNYEAQ (reference sequence). V dropped 0 bases and J dropped 4 bases, with 18 bases sitting between them. There are 17 residues in the CDR3. Written as DNA, the CDR3 is TGTGCCAGCAGCTTAGCGTTTAACTCCCCAGTTCTAGAGACCCAGTACTTC. The encoded protein is CASSLAFNSPVLETQYF.

The rearrangement joins TRBV11-2 to TRBJ2-1; tentatively, D is TRBD1 (6 bases). The germline V gene has CDR1 SGHAT and CDR2 FQNNGV. The CDR3 contains 13 residues. V gave up 1 base and J gave up 9 bases, with 10 bases separating them. CDR3 DNA sequence: TGTGCCAGCAGCTTAGGCAGGGGTGGTGAGCAGTTCTTC. Protein: CASSLGRGGEQFF.

The chain uses TRBV6-6 and TRBJ2-3; D possibly corresponds to TRBD1 (6 bases). The CDR3 consists of 14 residues. Germline values: CDR1 MNHNY, CDR2 SVGAGI (reference sequence). The V gene lost 5 bases and the J gene lost 4 bases, with 13 bases spanning the gap. The CDR3 nucleotides are TGTGCCAGCAGTCCCCCAGGGGCCGCAGATACGCAGTATTTT. Protein sequence: CASSPPGAADTQYF.

The rearrangement joins TRBV6-5 to TRBJ1-1; the match to TRBD1 covers 7 bases. The junction had 8 bases not matched to a gene; V was cut back by 5 bases and J by 8 bases. Germline V gene lookup returns CDR1 MNHEY and CDR2 SVGAGI. The CDR3 loop spans 13 amino acids. The CDR3 is CASSIGQDWEAFF. The CDR3 nucleotides are TGTGCCAGCAGTATCGGACAGGATTGGGAAGCTTTCTTT.

This chain uses TRBV12-5 with TRBJ2-1, with 12 bases identical to TRBD2. The CDR3 has 16 amino acids. Unmatched junction bases numbered 14, after V lost 5 bases and J lost 12 bases. The germline gives CDR1 LGHNT, CDR2 FRNRAP. CDR3 bases: TGTGCTAGTGGTCCACAGGGACTAGCGGGCACTACGGGGCAGTTCTTC. Its translation: CASGPQGLAGTTGQFF.

This clone was seen once. This sequence joins TRBV4-1 and TRBJ1-2; no definite D call. V lost 4 bases and J 4 bases, leaving 10 bases between the germline ends. Germline V gene lookup returns CDR1 MGHRA and CDR2 YSYEKL. The CDR3 has 13 amino acids. The chain's CDR3 is CASSPPGLYGYTF. CDR3 DNA: TGCGCCAGCAGCCCGCCCGGGCTCTATGGCTACACCTTC.

The sample holds one count of this clone. V is TRBV5-4 and J is TRBJ2-7, with D possibly matching TRBD1 (5 bases). This CDR3 has 15 amino acids. The V end lost 4 bases, the J end lost 5 bases, and 19 bases lay between the germline ends. In germline, CDR1 is SGHNT, CDR2 YYREEE (reference sequence). CDR3 protein: CASSLWTTLGDEQYF. The CDR3 DNA follows: TGTGCCAGCAGCCTTTGGACAACTCTTGGGGACGAGCAGTACTTC.

The chain joins TRBV2 to TRBJ2-2; 11 bases are shared with TRBD2. The length of the CDR3 is 15 residues. CDR1 is SNHLY and CDR2 is FYNNEI in the germline V gene. V was clipped by 7 bases and J by 6 bases; unmatched bases: 7. The chain's CDR3 is CASIALSGGAGELFF. The CDR3 coding sequence is TGTGCCAGCATCGCCCTTAGCGGGGGGGCCGGGGAGCTGTTTTTT.

The chain has TRBV7-3 and TRBJ2-1, with TRBD1 identical over 8 bases. The V segment lost 4 bases and the J segment 8 bases; nucleotides outside the gene matches: 1. This CDR3 region has 12 residues. Germline V gene lookup returns CDR1 SGHTA and CDR2 FQGTGA. CDR3 protein: CASSYRGDEQFF. Here the CDR3 DNA reads TGTGCCAGCAGCTACAGGGGGGATGAGCAGTTCTTC.

The chain recombines TRBV27 with TRBJ1-2; D is perhaps TRBD1 (5 bases). This CDR3 region has 14 residues. V lost 6 bases to trimming and J lost 3 bases, with 14 bases between them. The germline V gene encodes CDR1 MNHEY and CDR2 SMNVEV (reference sequence). CDR3 coding DNA: TGTGCCAGCAGCCAGGGAGGGCCGCACTATGGCTACACCTTC. It yields the protein CASSQGGPHYGYTF.

V gene TRBV5-1 combines with J gene TRBJ2-3; TRBD1 or TRBD2 may be the D gene (6 bases each). The V end was cut by 0 bases, the J end by 10 bases, with 9 bases between. Germline V gene lookup returns CDR1 SGHRS and CDR2 YFSETQ. The CDR3 spans 12 residues. CDR3 region: CASSLEGEAQYF. The CDR3 nucleotides are TGCGCCAGCAGCTTGGAGGGGGAGGCGCAGTATTTT.

The rearrangement joins TRBV5-4 to TRBJ2-1; TRBD2 agrees at 7 bases. V gave up 4 bases and J gave up 8 bases; unmatched junction bases: 6. There are 13 residues in the CDR3. Per the germline V gene, CDR1 is SGHNT and CDR2 is YYREEE (reference sequence). CDR3 DNA sequence: TGTGCCAGCAGCCAGACTAGCTTTGATGAGCAGTTCTTC. Translation: CASSQTSFDEQFF.

The chain recombines TRBV27 with TRBJ2-1; TRBD1 is a possible D gene (6 bases). Per germline, CDR1 MNHEY and CDR2 SMNVEV (reference sequence). The CDR3 totals 15 residues. Trimming cost V 2 bases and J 0 bases, with 8 bases left between them. The CDR3 loop reads CASSLDRSSYNEQFF. DNA of the CDR3: TGTGCCAGCAGTTTAGACAGGAGCTCCTACAATGAGCAGTTCTTC.

The chain joins TRBV7-9 to TRBJ2-2; D is unclear. V was shortened by 1 base and J by 7 bases, with 4 bases between the two germline ends. Germline assignment: CDR1 SEHNR and CDR2 FQNEAQ (reference sequence). The CDR3 extends over 12 amino acids. This CDR3 reads CASSLENGELFF. The CDR3 DNA sequence: TGTGCCAGCAGCTTAGAGAACGGGGAGCTGTTTTTT.

V is TRBV6-1 and J is TRBJ2-2; possibly TRBD1 for D (5 bases). CDR3 length: 16 amino acids. CDR1 and CDR2 from the germline V gene are MNHNS and SASEGT. V lost 3 bases and J 5 bases, leaving 16 bases between the germline ends. Here the CDR3 reads CASSEFGKGYTGELFF. As DNA, the CDR3 is TGTGCCAGCAGTGAGTTTGGGAAGGGGTATACCGGGGAGCTGTTTTTT.

This chain joins TRBV6-5 and TRBJ2-5; no reliable D call. The germline V gene has CDR1 MNHEY and CDR2 SVGAGI. There are 16 residues in the CDR3. The ends were cut back, 4 bases at V and 2 bases at J, with 17 bases in the middle. The CDR3, as DNA: TGTGCCAGCAGTTTGACCCTGGCGGCTCCACAAGAGACCCAGTACTTC. It encodes CASSLTLAAPQETQYF.

This sequence joins TRBV4-2 and TRBJ2-7; 8 bases fit TRBD1. Germline values: CDR1 LGHNA, CDR2 YNFKEQ. The CDR3 covers 14 residues. Germline trimming cut 2 bases from V and 2 bases from J; bases unmatched to any gene: 2. CDR3 loop: CASSQWTGPYEQYF. The CDR3 DNA is TGTGCCAGCAGCCAATGGACAGGGCCCTACGAGCAGTACTTC.

The rearrangement joins TRBV7-8 to TRBJ1-2, with no clear D. The CDR3 has 13 residues. Germline V CDR1 and CDR2: SGHVS, FQNEAQ. The ends were cut back, 1 base at V and 8 bases at J, with 11 bases in the middle. The CDR3 DNA sequence: TGTGCCAGCAGCTTAGTGTGGGGTGAGGGCTACACCTTC. This gives the protein CASSLVWGEGYTF. Together with reference TRBV7-8 and TRBJ1-2, the CDR3 gives the full variable domain: GAGVSQSPRYKVAKRGQDVALRCDPISGHVSLFWYQQALGQGPEFLTYFQNEAQLDKSGLPSDRFFAERPEGSVSTLKIQRTQQEDSAVYLCASSLVWGEGYTFGSGTRLTVV.

The chain combines TRBV7-2 with TRBJ1-1; no firm D call. Trimming removed 5 bases from V and 1 base from J, with 14 bases in between. The CDR3 is 15 amino acids. CDR1 and CDR2 from the germline V gene are SGHTA and FQGNSA. The DNA for the CDR3 is TGTGCCAGCAGCCTAACTGACCCCGCGAACACTGAAGCTTTCTTT. This encodes CASSLTDPANTEAFF.

The chain carries TRBV14 and TRBJ2-5, with 10 bases matching TRBD2. J gave up 4 bases and V 4 bases, and 3 bases lay outside the gene matches. Germline CDR1 and CDR2: SGHDN and FVKESK. CDR3 length: 14 amino acids. The CDR3 nucleotides are TGTGCCAGCAGCCCGCTAGCGGGGGTAGAGACCCAGTACTTC. This gives the protein CASSPLAGVETQYF.

V is TRBV7-2 and J is TRBJ2-2; 12 bases are shared with TRBD2. Trimming cost V 3 bases and J 6 bases; bases outside gene matches: 8. The CDR3 is made up of 17 amino acids. Germline V gene sequence: CDR1 SGHTA, CDR2 FQGNSA. CDR3 in DNA: TGTGCCAGCAGCTTGACTAGCGGGGGCCCACTACCCGGGGAGCTGTTTTTT. Translating gives CASSLTSGGPLPGELFF.

This chain links TRBV6-1 with TRBJ2-5, with TRBD1 matching 9 bases. The junction had 7 bases not matched to a gene; V was cut back by 6 bases and J by 5 bases. There are 14 residues in the CDR3. The germline gives CDR1 MNHNS, CDR2 SASEGT. CDR3 loop: CASSGGQGWETQYF. Here the CDR3 DNA reads TGTGCCAGCAGCGGGGGACAGGGATGGGAGACCCAGTACTTC.

The rearrangement links TRBV13 to TRBJ2-1; unclear D gene. The V gene lost 5 bases and the J gene lost 2 bases, with 16 bases spanning the gap. The CDR3 is made up of 16 amino acids. The germline gives CDR1 PRHDT, CDR2 FYEKMQ (reference sequence). The CDR3 DNA follows: TGTGCCAGCAGCAGGTTGGACGGTGGCACCTACAATGAGCAGTTCTTC. It yields the protein CASSRLDGGTYNEQFF.

The chain combines TRBV27 with TRBJ2-3, with 12 bases identical to TRBD2. V gave up 4 bases and J gave up 2 bases; unmatched junction bases: 4. The CDR3 runs 16 residues. Looked up from germline, CDR1 is MNHEY and CDR2 is SMNVEV (reference sequence). The CDR3 bases are TGTGCCAGCAGTTACCTAGCGGGGGGGCCCACAGATACGCAGTATTTT. Translation: CASSYLAGGPTDTQYF.

This rearrangement joins TRBV15 to TRBJ1-1; D is undetermined. CDR1 is LNHNV, CDR2 YYDKDF, per germline (reference sequence). V was clipped by 9 bases and J by 0 bases, with 5 bases between them. The CDR3 runs 11 residues. Here the CDR3 DNA reads TGTGCCACGGGTTTGAACACTGAAGCTTTCTTT. Amino acid sequence: CATGLNTEAFF.

The chain uses TRBV27 and TRBJ2-5, with TRBD2 matching 12 bases. With V trimmed by 5 bases and J by 2 bases, 6 bases remained unmatched. Germline CDR1 reads MNHEY; CDR2 reads SMNVEV (reference sequence). The CDR3 runs 16 residues. This chain's CDR3 is CASSEGLAGLQETQYF. The CDR3 coding sequence is TGTGCCAGCAGTGAGGGACTAGCGGGCCTTCAAGAGACCCAGTACTTC.

V and J are TRBV7-9 and TRBJ2-5, with D tentatively TRBD1 or TRBD2 (5 bases each). This CDR3 contains 16 residues. Trimming stripped 1 base from V and 0 bases from J, with 12 bases between. CDR1 is SEHNR, CDR2 FQNEAQ, per germline (reference sequence). CDR3 nucleotide sequence: TGTGCCAGCAGCTTAGAAGGGACCTCATACCAAGAGACCCAGTACTTC. Encoded protein: CASSLEGTSYQETQYF.

This rearrangement joins TRBV19 to TRBJ1-5; D uncertain. CDR1 and CDR2 from the germline V gene are LNHDA and SQIVND (reference sequence). V lost 5 bases to trimming and J lost 1 base, with 9 bases between them. The CDR3 sequence is 14 residues long. The CDR3 DNA sequence: TGTGCCAGTAGTCCCCTTGAAAGCAATCAGCCCCAGCATTTT. Translation gives CASSPLESNQPQHF.

This clone was picked up one time. The chain joins TRBV6-5 to TRBJ2-5; no clear D gene. Germline loops: CDR1 MNHEY, CDR2 SVGAGI. The V end was cut by 0 bases, the J end by 2 bases, with 10 bases between. CDR3 length equals 15 residues. CDR3: CASSYSQQVQETQYF. DNA of the CDR3: TGTGCCAGCAGTTACTCCCAACAAGTACAAGAGACCCAGTACTTC.

The chain joins TRBV11-3 to TRBJ2-7; maybe TRBD2 (5 bases). Germline loops: CDR1 SGHNT, CDR2 YENEEA. The CDR3 consists of 13 residues. The V gene lost 5 bases and the J gene lost 2 bases, with 10 bases spanning the gap. The CDR3 DNA reads as TGTGCCAGCAGCGAAACGGGGACCTACGAGCAGTACTTC. It is translated as CASSETGTYEQYF.